The clone carrying this T cell receptor (beta chain) came up once. Its specificity is unknown. The data are from a study of T cells in narcolepsy. Whole-study context: Healthy controls were enrolled alongside patients with narcolepsy type 1 or type 2.

Whole-study findings and limits: Healthy controls reportedly lacked the autoreactive clonotypes serially found in patients' blood.

Using immunoSEQ multiplex PCR, the repertoire was profiled, and TCRdb retains in-frame clones only, with some absent. This table has tens of thousands of clones, about four fifths appearing once. The germline gives CDR1 LNHNV, CDR2 YYDKDF (reference sequence). CDR3 length equals 17 residues. Trimming cost V 0 bases and J 0 bases, with 12 bases left between them. This clonotype was sampled from a human donor with narcolepsy. The sequencing input was CD45RA- memory CD4+ T cells from PBMCs. V usage is TRBV15 and J usage is TRBJ2-1, with a weak D call TRBD2 (5 bases). The CDR3 here is CATSRDTGKSSYNEQFF. CDR3 nucleotide sequence: TGTGCCACCAGCAGAGATACGGGGAAGAGCTCCTACAATGAGCAGTTCTTC. Full variable domain (outside the CDR3, taken from reference TRBV15 and TRBJ2-1): DAMVIQNPRYQVTQFGKPVTLSCSQTLNHNVMYWYQQKSSQAPKLLFHYYDKDFNNEADTPDNFQSRRPNTSFCFLDIRSPGLGDTAMYLCATSRDTGKSSYNEQFFGPGTRLTVL.